The clone carrying this TCR beta chain was seen only a few times. Its specificity is not known. TCR beta CDR3 region amplification was performed from RNA transcripts. Primed by the HTBI set, a first-round RT-PCR was run on the TCR CDR3. TCRdb called the multiplex PCR reads again in MiXCR, with one record for every CDR3 protein. The data hold a few hundred thousand distinct CDR3 sequences, with less than 25% observed a single time. These data belong to a study of T cells in Graves' hyperthyroidism and ophthalmopathy. Study-wide results and limits: Median prediction lead before ophthalmopathy onset was 5 to 7.5 months with the model.

Researchers defined stable Graves' hyperthyroidism as no ophthalmopathy progression within 18 months. The V end lost 5 bases, the J end lost 7 bases, and 17 bases lay between the germline ends. Germline V gives CDR1 SGHTA, CDR2 FQGNSA. This CDR3 region has 15 residues. Sample: blood. The chain joins TRBV7-2 to TRBJ2-2; D is uncertain. This clonotype originated in a man aged 18 to 29 with Graves' hyperthyroidism. The CDR3 DNA reads as TGTGCCAGCAGCCCCAGCACCGTGATAGGCGGGGAGCTGTTTTTT. This translates into CASSPSTVIGGELFF.